This record looks at one T cell receptor beta chain sequence and its context. The record originates from a study of Ad26.COV2.S vaccination and SARS-CoV-2 variants. The germline V and J ends were trimmed by 1 base and 10 bases, with 4 bases remaining between them. Germline CDR1 and CDR2: SNHLY and FYNNEI. The CDR3 consists of 11 residues. Clones were sequenced by immunoSEQ multiplex PCR, and TCRdb holds only the in-frame ones, with some missing. Of over 110,000 clones listed, roughly 90% were seen once; the top ten hold around 5%. The origin of this receptor is a human donor who had recovered from COVID-19. The genes are TRBV2 and TRBJ1-4; D not resolved. The sample in question was peripheral blood, obtained after recovery from COVID-19. CDR3 coding DNA: TGTGCCAGCAGTGAAGGTAGAAAACTGTTTTTT. Translating gives CASSEGRKLFF. The entire variable domain, with the rest obtained from reference TRBV2 and TRBJ1-4, is as follows: EPEVTQTPSHQVTQMGQEVILRCVPISNHLYFYWYRQILGQKVEFLVSFYNNEISEKSEIFDDQFSVERPDGSNFTLKIRSTKLEDSAMYFCASSEGRKLFFGSGTQLSVL.